The clone carrying this T cell receptor beta chain was seen only once. The sample has other DNA sequences that encode this CDR3 too. Donors had no recently reported acute infections or vaccinations and were HIV-negative. These data belong to a study of shared clonotypes between healthy human individuals. Germline assignment: CDR1 MDHEN and CDR2 SYDVKM. The CDR3 consists of 14 residues. Trimming stripped 3 bases from V and 4 bases from J, with 9 bases between. TCRdb keeps only in-frame clones here, not all; method: immunoSEQ multiplex PCR. The data show about 600,000 clones, with approximately 97% seen just once and about 0.06% held by the top ten.

The origin of this receptor is a woman under 40 in good health. Sequencing was performed on naive CD4+ T cells sorted from blood. Regarding subset: CD45RA+ positively selected. The V call is TRBV28, the J call TRBJ1-4; possibly TRBD1 for D (6 bases). The CDR3: CASSLQGINEKLFF. The CDR3 DNA reads TGTGCCAGCAGTTTGCAGGGGATTAATGAAAAACTGTTTTTT. The variable domain in full, completed from reference TRBV28 and TRBJ1-4, reads DVKVTQSSRYLVKRTGEKVFLECVQDMDHENMFWYRQDPGLGLRLIYFSYDVKMKEKGDIPEGYSVSREKKERFSLILESASTNQTSMYLCASSLQGINEKLFFGSGTQLSVL.